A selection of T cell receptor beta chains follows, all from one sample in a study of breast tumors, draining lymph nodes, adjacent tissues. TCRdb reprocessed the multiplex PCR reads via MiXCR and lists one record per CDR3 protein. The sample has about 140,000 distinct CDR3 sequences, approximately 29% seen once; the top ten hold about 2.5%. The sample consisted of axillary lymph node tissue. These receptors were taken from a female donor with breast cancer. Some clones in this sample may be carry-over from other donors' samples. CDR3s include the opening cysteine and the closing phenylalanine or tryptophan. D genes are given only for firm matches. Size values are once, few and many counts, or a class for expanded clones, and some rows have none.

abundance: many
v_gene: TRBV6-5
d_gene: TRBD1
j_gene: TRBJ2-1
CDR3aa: CASSYRRQGSNEQFF
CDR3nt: TGTGCCAGCAGTTACCGTCGACAGGGGTCCAATGAGCAGTTCTTC

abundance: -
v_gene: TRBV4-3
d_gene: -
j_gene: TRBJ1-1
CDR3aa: CANSSAAGRQHEAFF
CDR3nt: TGCGCCAACAGCTCTGCCGCCGGCAGGCAGCATGAAGCTTTCTTT

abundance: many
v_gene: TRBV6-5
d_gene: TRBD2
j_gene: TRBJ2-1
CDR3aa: CASRVLAGVNNEQFF
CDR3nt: TGTGCCAGCAGAGTACTAGCGGGGGTAAACAATGAGCAGTTCTTC

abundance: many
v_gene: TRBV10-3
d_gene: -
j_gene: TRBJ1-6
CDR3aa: CAINEGENSPLHF
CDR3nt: TGTGCCATCAATGAGGGGGAAAATTCACCCCTCCACTTT

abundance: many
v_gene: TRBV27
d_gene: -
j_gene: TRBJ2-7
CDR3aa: CASSLLSSYEQYF
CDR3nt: TGTGCCAGCAGTTTATTGAGCTCCTACGAGCAGTACTTC

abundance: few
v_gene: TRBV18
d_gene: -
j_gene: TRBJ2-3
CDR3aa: CASSVSTGTQYF
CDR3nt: TGTGCCAGCTCCGTAAGCACAGGTACGCAGTATTTT

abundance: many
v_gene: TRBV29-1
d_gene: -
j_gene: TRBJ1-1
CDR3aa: CSVGSQQLNTEAFF
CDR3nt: TGCAGCGTTGGTAGTCAACAGCTGAACACTGAAGCTTTCTTT

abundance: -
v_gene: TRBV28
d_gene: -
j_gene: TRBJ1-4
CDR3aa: CASYDGTIEKLFF
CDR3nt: TGTGCCAGCTACGATGGGACAATAGAAAAACTGTTTTTT

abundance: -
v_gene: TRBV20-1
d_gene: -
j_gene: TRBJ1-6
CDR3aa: CSARDFLAAGDSPLHF
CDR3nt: TGCAGTGCTAGAGATTTTTTGGCGGCAGGGGATTCACCCCTCCACTTT

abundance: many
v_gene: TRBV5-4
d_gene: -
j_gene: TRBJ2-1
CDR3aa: CASSLFGAGLDEQFF
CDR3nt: TGTGCCAGCAGCTTGTTTGGGGCCGGGCTGGACGAGCAGTTCTTC

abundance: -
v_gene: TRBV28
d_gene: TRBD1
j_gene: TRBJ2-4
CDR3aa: CASSFSYGTRDRAKNIQYF
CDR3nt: TGTGCCAGCAGTTTTAGTTATGGGACCAGGGACAGAGCCAAAAACATTCAGTACTTC

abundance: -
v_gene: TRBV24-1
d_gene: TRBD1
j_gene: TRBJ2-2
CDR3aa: CATSEFKGAVSTGELFF
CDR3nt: TGTGCCACCAGTGAGTTTAAGGGGGCAGTAAGCACCGGGGAGCTGTTTTTT

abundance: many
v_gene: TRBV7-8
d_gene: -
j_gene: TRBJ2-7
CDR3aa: CASSLAGISYEQYF
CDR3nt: TGTGCCAGCAGCTTAGCTGGCATCTCCTACGAGCAGTACTTC

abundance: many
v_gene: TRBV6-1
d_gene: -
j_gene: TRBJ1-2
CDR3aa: CASSARGPPSNYGYTF
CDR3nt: TGTGCCAGCAGTGCTCGCGGGCCCCCAAGCAACTATGGCTACACCTTC

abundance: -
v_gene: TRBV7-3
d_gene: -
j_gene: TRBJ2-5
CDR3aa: CASIPGDKETQYF
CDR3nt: TGTGCCAGCATACCGGGGGATAAAGAGACCCAGTACTTC

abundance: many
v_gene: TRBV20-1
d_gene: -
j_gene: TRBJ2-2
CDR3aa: CSARVRQAGELFF
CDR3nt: TGCAGTGCTAGAGTTCGGCAGGCCGGGGAGCTGTTTTTT

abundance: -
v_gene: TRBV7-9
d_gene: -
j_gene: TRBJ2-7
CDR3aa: CASSAGQTYEQYF
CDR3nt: TGTGCCAGCAGCGCGGGACAGACCTACGAGCAGTACTTC

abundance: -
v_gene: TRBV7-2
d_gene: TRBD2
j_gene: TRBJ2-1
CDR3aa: CASSVRTSGGNLYHEQFF
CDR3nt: TGTGCCAGCAGCGTCCGGACTAGCGGGGGGAATCTTTACCATGAGCAGTTCTTC

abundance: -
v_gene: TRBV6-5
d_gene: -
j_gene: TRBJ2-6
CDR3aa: CASSPRQDITHVLTF
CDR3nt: TGTGCCAGCAGTCCCCGACAGGATATTACCCACGTCCTGACTTTC

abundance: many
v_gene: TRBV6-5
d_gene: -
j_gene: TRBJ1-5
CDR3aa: CASSYSSRGGNQPQHF
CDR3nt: TGTGCCAGCAGTTACTCGAGTAGGGGGGGCAATCAGCCCCAGCATTTT

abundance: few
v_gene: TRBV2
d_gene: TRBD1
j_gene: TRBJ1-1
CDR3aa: CASSPTGQGGIMNTEAFF
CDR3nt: TGTGCCAGCAGTCCTACGGGACAGGGGGGCATCATGAACACTGAAGCTTTCTTT

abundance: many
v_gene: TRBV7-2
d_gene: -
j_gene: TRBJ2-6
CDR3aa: CASTFKRGSGANVLTF
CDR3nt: TGTGCCAGCACCTTCAAACGCGGTTCCGGGGCCAACGTCCTGACTTTC

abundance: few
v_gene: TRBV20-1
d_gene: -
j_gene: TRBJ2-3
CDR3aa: CSARDPVTGARGTDTQYF
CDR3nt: TGCAGTGCTAGAGATCCCGTTACGGGGGCGCGGGGGACAGATACGCAGTATTTT

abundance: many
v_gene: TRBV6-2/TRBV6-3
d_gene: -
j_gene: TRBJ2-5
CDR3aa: CASSYTEGWAETQYF
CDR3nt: TGTGCCAGCAGTTACACTGAGGGTTGGGCAGAGACCCAGTACTTC

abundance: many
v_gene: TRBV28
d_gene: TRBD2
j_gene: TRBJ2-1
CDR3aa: CASRHSGGSYNEQFF
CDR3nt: TGTGCCAGCAGACATAGCGGGGGGTCATACAATGAGCAGTTCTTC

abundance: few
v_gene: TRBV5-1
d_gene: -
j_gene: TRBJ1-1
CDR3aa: CASSLFKGMTEAFF
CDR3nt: TGCGCCAGCAGCTTGTTTAAGGGGATGACTGAAGCTTTCTTT

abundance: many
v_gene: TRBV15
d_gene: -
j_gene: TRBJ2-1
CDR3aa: CATSRAGGNNEQFF
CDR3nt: TGTGCCACCAGCAGAGCCGGGGGAAACAATGAGCAGTTCTTC

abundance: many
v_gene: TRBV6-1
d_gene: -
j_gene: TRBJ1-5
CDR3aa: CAGSEGVNQPQHF
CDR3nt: TGTGCCGGCAGCGAAGGGGTGAATCAGCCCCAGCATTTT

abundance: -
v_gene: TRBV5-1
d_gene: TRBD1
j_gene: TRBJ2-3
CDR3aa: CASSSAGQGANEQYF
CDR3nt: TGCGCCAGCAGCTCCGCGGGACAGGGGGCCAATGAGCAGTATTTT

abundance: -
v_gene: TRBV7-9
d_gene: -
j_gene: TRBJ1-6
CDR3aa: CASSLKVASPLHF
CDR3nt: TGTGCCAGCAGCTTAAAGGTAGCCTCGCCCCTCCACTTT

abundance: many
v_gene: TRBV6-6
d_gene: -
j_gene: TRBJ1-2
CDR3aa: CASSYGETRYGYTF
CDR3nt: TGTGCCAGCAGTTACGGGGAAACGAGATATGGCTACACCTTC

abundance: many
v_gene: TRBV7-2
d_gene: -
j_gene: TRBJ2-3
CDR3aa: CASSFHLTRDTQYF
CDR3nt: TGTGCCAGCAGCTTTCACCTTACACGGGATACGCAGTATTTT

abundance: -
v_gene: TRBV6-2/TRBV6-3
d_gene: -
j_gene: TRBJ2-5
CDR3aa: CASSCGQETQYF
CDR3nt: TGTGCCAGCAGTTGTGGCCAAGAGACCCAGTACTTC